This is a list of T cell receptor beta chains from one sample in a study of T cell responses to AZD1222 COVID-19 vaccine. Only in-frame clones appear in the TCRdb table, and some are missing; sequencing was by immunoSEQ multiplex PCR. The table has 130,000 to 150,000 clones, around 84% seen once. Sample: peripheral blood, taken 28 days after the second AZD1222 dose. The receptors were gathered from an adult who received the AZD1222 COVID-19 vaccine. Both conserved end residues are part of each CDR3. D genes are given only for firm matches. Clone size is not always given. Where it is, it says once, few, many or a class for expanded clones.

abundance	v_gene	j_gene	d_gene	CDR3nt	CDR3aa
.	TRBV6-5	TRBJ1-1	.	TGTGCTGCGGGGCGATTGAACACTGAAGCTTTCTTT	CAAGRLNTEAFF
once	TRBV12-5	TRBJ1-4	TRBD1	TGTGCTAGTGGTTTGCCCTCCCCGGAGGAGGGGGCGTCAACTAATGAAAAACTGTTTTTT	CASGLPSPEEGASTNEKLFF
.	TRBV15	TRBJ1-1	.	TGTGCCACCAGCCGCAGGGGAGACACTGAAGCTTTCTTT	CATSRRGDTEAFF
.	TRBV30	TRBJ1-5	.	TGTGCCTGGAGTTTGGGGGGGAGGCAGCCCCAGCATTTT	CAWSLGGRQPQHF
many	TRBV2	TRBJ2-7	TRBD2	TGTGCCAGCAACAACGACGGACTAGTCCACTCCTACGAGCAGTACTTC	CASNNDGLVHSYEQYF
once	TRBV28	TRBJ1-5	.	TGTGCCAGCAGATTAAGGACACCCAGTCCCCAGCATTTT	CASRLRTPSPQHF
.	TRBV28	TRBJ1-1	.	TGTGCCAGCAGTTCCGGGGGGGGGAACACTGAAGCTTTCTTT	CASSSGGGNTEAFF
.	TRBV7-2	TRBJ2-1	.	TGTGCCAGCAGCGGGGCCGGGTCCTTCCGGAATGAGCAGTTCTTC	CASSGAGSFRNEQFF
once	TRBV7-6	TRBJ1-1	.	TGTGCCAGCAGCTTAGGTGCGGGGATCCAGAACACTGAAGCTTTCTTT	CASSLGAGIQNTEAFF
.	TRBV15	TRBJ1-5	.	TGTGCCACCAGCAGGGAACGGGGTCAGCCCCAGCATTTT	CATSRERGQPQHF
.	TRBV5-1	TRBJ1-6	.	TGCGCCAGCAGCATAGGACAGATAAATTCACCCCTCCACTTT	CASSIGQINSPLHF
.	TRBV27	TRBJ2-2	TRBD1	TGTGCCAGCAGGGACAGGGGCACCGGGGAGCTGTTTTTT	CASRDRGTGELFF
.	TRBV27	TRBJ1-6	.	TGTGCCACCGCAACTTGGACTAATTCACCCCTCCACTTT	CATATWTNSPLHF
.	TRBV28	TRBJ2-1	.	TGTGCCAGCAGTTCGAGCTCCTACAATGAGCAGTTCTTC	CASSSSSYNEQFF
.	TRBV6-5	TRBJ2-1	.	TGTGCCAGCAGATCCCGGGGGGCGGGAGCGGGTGAGCAGTTCTTC	CASRSRGAGAGEQFF
.	TRBV18	TRBJ2-1	.	TGTGCCAGCTCAATCAACAGGGACAATGAGCAGTTCTTC	CASSINRDNEQFF
.	TRBV20-1	TRBJ1-1	.	TGCAGTGCTAGTCTGGTAAAGAACACTGAAGCTTTCTTT	CSASLVKNTEAFF
.	TRBV5-4	TRBJ2-7	TRBD2	TGTGCCAGCAGCCCGGGACTAGCGTTAAGCTACGAGCAGTACTTC	CASSPGLALSYEQYF
.	TRBV9	TRBJ1-1	.	TGTGCCAGCAGTCGAGCCGAGGGGCGGACTGAAGCTTTCTTT	CASSRAEGRTEAFF
.	TRBV19	TRBJ2-5	TRBD1	TGTGCCAGAGACAGGGGATCATGTGAGACCCAGTACTTC	CARDRGSCETQYF
.	TRBV7-9	TRBJ1-2	.	TGTGCCAGCAGCTCACCCGCAGCCTGGACAGCCTATGGCTACACCTTC	CASSSPAAWTAYGYTF
.	TRBV14	TRBJ2-1	TRBD1	TGTGCCAGCAGCCCCGCCGGACAGGCCTACAATGAGCAGTTCTTC	CASSPAGQAYNEQFF
.	TRBV30	TRBJ1-2	.	TGTGCCTGGGGGGAGGGCTACACCTTC	CAWGEGYTF
.	TRBV2	TRBJ1-1	.	TGTGCCAGCAGTTTTACAGTCACTGAAGCTTTCTTT	CASSFTVTEAFF
.	TRBV30	TRBJ1-4	.	TGTGCCTGGAGTGTAAGGGCCGAACTGTTTTTT	CAWSVRAELFF
.	TRBV24-1	TRBJ2-5	TRBD2	TGTGCCACCAGTGATCCGCGGGGGGCGGGAGAGACCCAGTACTTC	CATSDPRGAGETQYF
.	TRBV19	TRBJ1-1	.	TGTGCCAGTATTATGACGGGGGAGGGCACTGAAGCTTTCTTT	CASIMTGEGTEAFF
.	TRBV10-3	TRBJ2-2	.	TGTGCCATCAGAACTACAGGGAACACCGGGGAGCTGTTTTTT	CAIRTTGNTGELFF
.	TRBV5-1	TRBJ2-7	TRBD2	TGCGCCAGCAGCGACGGGGGGACTGAGAGCTCCTACGAGCAGTACTTC	CASSDGGTESSYEQYF
.	TRBV5-1	TRBJ2-5	.	TGCGCCAGCAGCTTGGGCGGTGGAGAGACCCAGTACTTC	CASSLGGGETQYF
.	TRBV10-3	TRBJ1-6	.	TGTGCCATCAGTGAGTCGCTCCCACCCCTCCACTTT	CAISESLPPLHF
.	TRBV5-1	TRBJ1-1	.	TGCGCCAGCAGCTTGGCCGGGCTGTCCCAAACTTTCTTT	CASSLAGLSQTFF
.	TRBV19	TRBJ1-6	TRBD1	TGTGCCAGTGCCCAAGACAGGGAGGGGGTTTCACCCCTCCACTTT	CASAQDREGVSPLHF
.	TRBV9	TRBJ1-6	.	TGTGCCAGCAGCGTAGAGGGACGGGGAAATTCACCCCTCCACTTT	CASSVEGRGNSPLHF
once	TRBV7-2	TRBJ2-1	TRBD1	TGTGCCAGCAGCCCCGTGGACAGGTGGGACAATGAGCAGTTCTTC	CASSPVDRWDNEQFF
.	TRBV28	TRBJ1-5	.	TGTGCCAGCAGTTTAGGGGCCGGGGGAACTCAGCCCCAGCATTTT	CASSLGAGGTQPQHF
.	TRBV6-2/TRBV6-3	TRBJ2-7	.	TGTGCCAGCAGTTACTCCTTGGCTAGCCCCTACGAGCAGTACTTC	CASSYSLASPYEQYF
.	TRBV6-2/TRBV6-3	TRBJ2-3	.	TGTGCCAGCAGTTACGGGGCAGGAAGGTCAGGGTCGAGCACAGATACGCAGTATTTT	CASSYGAGRSGSSTDTQYF
.	TRBV5-1	TRBJ1-2	TRBD1	TGCGCCAGCAGCACGGGACAGGGTTTCTATGGCTACACCTTC	CASSTGQGFYGYTF
.	TRBV7-9	TRBJ2-1	.	TGTGCCAGCAGCGCCAAGGCGGGACAGAAGAACAATGAGCAGTTCTTC	CASSAKAGQKNNEQFF
.	TRBV7-8	TRBJ2-7	TRBD2	TGTGCCAGCAGCCTGTTGGCGGGAGTAGGGTCCTACGAGCAGTACTTC	CASSLLAGVGSYEQYF
.	TRBV27	TRBJ2-1	TRBD1	TGTGCCAGCAAAACCGGGACAGAGTCCAATGAGCAGTTCTTC	CASKTGTESNEQFF
once	TRBV27	TRBJ1-2	.	TGTGCCAGCAGTGTGAACCCCCGGGGCCTCTATGGCTACACCTTC	CASSVNPRGLYGYTF
.	TRBV2	TRBJ2-2	.	TGTGCCAGCAGTGAAGCGAGCACTAGGGCCGGGGAGCTGTTTTTT	CASSEASTRAGELFF
once	TRBV2	TRBJ1-6	.	TGTGCCAGCATGAGGTGGGAAACGGCCTCACCCCTCCACTTT	CASMRWETASPLHF
.	TRBV4-2	TRBJ2-2	TRBD2	TGTGCCAGCAGCCACCACGGACTAGCGGGGGGCCAGAACACCGGGGAGCTGTTTTTT	CASSHHGLAGGQNTGELFF
.	TRBV2	TRBJ1-1	.	TGTGCCAGCAGTGATGAAGGCAGACTGAACACTGAAGCTTTCTTT	CASSDEGRLNTEAFF
.	TRBV5-1	TRBJ1-1	TRBD1	TGCGCCAGCAGCTTGCTGGGACAGGGGAACACTGAAGCTTTCTTT	CASSLLGQGNTEAFF
.	TRBV6-5	TRBJ1-2	.	TGTGCCAGCAGTAGAACAGGTGGTGACTATGGCTACACCTTC	CASSRTGGDYGYTF
few	TRBV6-5	TRBJ2-3	.	TGTGCCAGCAGGACGCCTAGCACAGATACGCAGTATTTT	CASRTPSTDTQYF